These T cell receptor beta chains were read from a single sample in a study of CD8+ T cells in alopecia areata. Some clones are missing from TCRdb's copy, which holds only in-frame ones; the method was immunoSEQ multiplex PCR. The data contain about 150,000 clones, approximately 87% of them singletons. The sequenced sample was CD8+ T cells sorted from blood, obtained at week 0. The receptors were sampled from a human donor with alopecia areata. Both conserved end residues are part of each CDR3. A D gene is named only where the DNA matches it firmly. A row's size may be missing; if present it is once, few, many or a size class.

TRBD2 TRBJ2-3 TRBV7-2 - CASSWTSGGATDTQYF TGTGCCAGCAGCTGGACTAGCGGGGGGGCAACAGATACGCAGTATTTT
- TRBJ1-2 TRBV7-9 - CAGSGRDYGYTF TGTGCCGGCTCAGGACGGGACTATGGCTACACCTTC
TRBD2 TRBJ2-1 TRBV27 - CASKGASGRNEQFF TGTGCCAGCAAGGGGGCTAGCGGGAGGAATGAGCAGTTCTTC
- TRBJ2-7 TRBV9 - CASSATGSDHEQYF TGTGCCAGCAGCGCGACAGGATCGGATCACGAGCAGTACTTC
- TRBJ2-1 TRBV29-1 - CSVEDWGLAYNEQFF TGCAGCGTTGAAGATTGGGGCCTAGCGTACAATGAGCAGTTCTTC
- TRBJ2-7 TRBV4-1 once CASSQDYVWDHSYEQYF TGCGCCAGCAGCCAAGATTATGTTTGGGACCACTCCTACGAGCAGTACTTC
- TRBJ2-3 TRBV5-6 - CASSLGLALNTDTQYF TGTGCCAGCAGCTTGGGGCTAGCGCTTAACACAGATACGCAGTATTTT
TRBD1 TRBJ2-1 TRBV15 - CATSRVGDRGRNEQFF TGTGCCACCAGCAGAGTAGGGGACAGGGGCAGAAATGAGCAGTTCTTC
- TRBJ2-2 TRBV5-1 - CASSLQGTTGELFF TGCGCCAGCAGCTTACAGGGAACCACCGGGGAGCTGTTTTTT
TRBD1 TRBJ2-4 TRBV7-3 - CASSEPDRDIQYF TGTGCCAGCAGCGAACCAGACAGGGACATTCAGTACTTC
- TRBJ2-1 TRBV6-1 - CASSGVEGVSSYNEQFF TGTGCCAGCAGTGGTGTCGAGGGGGTGAGCTCCTACAATGAGCAGTTCTTC
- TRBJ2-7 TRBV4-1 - CASTLSPLSSYEQYF TGCGCCAGCACCCTCTCCCCGCTTTCCTCCTACGAGCAGTACTTC
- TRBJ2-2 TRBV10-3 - CAISDPCVRDKTGELFF TGTGCCATCAGTGACCCATGTGTCAGGGATAAAACCGGGGAGCTGTTTTTT
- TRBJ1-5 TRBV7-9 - CASSLAGDQPQHF TGTGCCAGCAGCTTAGCAGGGGATCAGCCCCAGCATTTT
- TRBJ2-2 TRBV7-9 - CASSSDGQNTGELFF TGTGCCAGCAGCTCTGATGGACAGAACACCGGGGAGCTGTTTTTT
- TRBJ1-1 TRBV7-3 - CASSWGLGTEAFF TGTGCCTCATCCTGGGGGCTGGGGACTGAAGCTTTCTTT
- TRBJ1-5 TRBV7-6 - CASSLGGGIGQPQHF TGTGCCAGCAGCTTAGGCGGGGGGATCGGTCAGCCCCAGCATTTT
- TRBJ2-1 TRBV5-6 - CASSLQGSQFF TGTGCCAGCAGCTTACAGGGCTCGCAGTTCTTC
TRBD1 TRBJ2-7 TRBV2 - CASLDPGDRDHEQYF TGTGCCAGCCTTGACCCAGGGGACAGGGACCACGAGCAGTACTTC
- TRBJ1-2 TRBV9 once CASNRNPGSYLVNYGYTF TGTGCCAGCAATCGGAACCCAGGGAGTTATCTTGTAAACTATGGCTACACCTTC
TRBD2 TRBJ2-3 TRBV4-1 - CASSLSSGSVLDTQYF TGCGCCAGCAGCCTCTCTAGCGGGTCGGTTTTAGATACGCAGTATTTT
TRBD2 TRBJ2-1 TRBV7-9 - CASSLGLAGLYNEQFF TGTGCCAGCAGCTTAGGACTAGCGGGGCTTTACAATGAGCAGTTCTTC
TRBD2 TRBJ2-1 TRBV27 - CASSPFTSGSYNEQFF TGTGCCAGCAGTCCCTTTACTAGCGGCTCCTACAATGAGCAGTTCTTC
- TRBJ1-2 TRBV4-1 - CASSQDATTNYGYTF TGCGCCAGCAGCCAAGACGCCACCACTAACTATGGCTACACCTTC
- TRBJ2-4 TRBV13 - CASSSPSGPSNIQYF TGTGCCAGCAGCTCCCCGTCGGGGCCAAGTAACATTCAGTACTTC
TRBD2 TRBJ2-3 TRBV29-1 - CSVAELAGDYTDTQYF TGCAGCGTTGCTGAACTAGCGGGAGATTACACAGATACGCAGTATTTT
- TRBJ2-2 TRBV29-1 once CSAVLTGITGELFF TGCAGCGCAGTGTTGACAGGAATCACCGGGGAGCTGTTTTTT
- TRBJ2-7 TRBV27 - CASSDGVEQYF TGTGCCAGCTCGGATGGGGTCGAGCAGTACTTC
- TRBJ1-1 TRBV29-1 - CSALSGLPEAFF TGCAGCGCCCTTTCGGGTCTCCCTGAGGCTTTCTTT
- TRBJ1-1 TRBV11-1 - CASSLGQNTEAFF TGTGCCAGCAGCTTAGGACAGAACACTGAAGCTTTCTTT
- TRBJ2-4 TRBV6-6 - CASSSTRGADIQYF TGTGCCAGCAGTAGTACTAGGGGTGCTGACATTCAGTACTTC
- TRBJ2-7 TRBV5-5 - CASSWEGYEQYF TGTGCCAGCAGCTGGGAAGGGTACGAGCAGTACTTC
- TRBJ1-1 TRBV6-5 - CASSSRYDTEAFF TGTGCCAGCAGTTCAAGGTATGACACTGAAGCTTTCTTT
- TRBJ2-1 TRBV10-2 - CASSDLDNEQFF TGCGCCAGCAGTGACCTCGACAATGAGCAGTTCTTC
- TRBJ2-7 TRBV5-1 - CASSLWDTSYEQYF TGCGCCAGCAGCTTGTGGGACACCTCCTACGAGCAGTACTTC
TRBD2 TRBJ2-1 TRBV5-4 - CASSLVGLGILNEQFF TGTGCCAGCAGCTTGGTAGGACTAGGAATTCTGAATGAGCAGTTCTTC
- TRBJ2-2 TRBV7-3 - CASSLRTNTGELFF TGTGCCAGCAGCTTACGGACGAACACCGGGGAGCTGTTTTTT
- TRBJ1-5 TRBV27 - CASSSGGQPQHF TGTGCCAGCAGTTCCGGGGGTCAGCCCCAGCATTTT
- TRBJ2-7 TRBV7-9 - CASSPPPGVKEQYF TGTGCCAGCAGCCCACCCCCGGGTGTAAAGGAGCAGTACTTC
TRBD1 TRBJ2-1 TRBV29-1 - CSVEDPRGHEQFF TGCAGCGTTGAAGACCCCAGGGGGCATGAGCAGTTCTTC
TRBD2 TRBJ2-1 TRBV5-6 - CASSLFSSLAGYNEQFF TGTGCCAGCAGCTTGTTTAGTTCCCTAGCGGGGTACAATGAGCAGTTCTTC
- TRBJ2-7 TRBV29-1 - CSVEGQSSYEQYF TGCAGCGTTGAAGGGCAGAGCTCCTACGAGCAGTACTTC
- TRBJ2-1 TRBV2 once CASSEASGAVGRYNEQFF TGTGCCAGCAGTGAAGCGTCGGGGGCGGTGGGAAGATACAATGAGCAGTTCTTC
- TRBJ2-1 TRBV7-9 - CASSLGGEQFF TGTGCCAGCAGCTTAGGAGGAGAGCAGTTCTTC
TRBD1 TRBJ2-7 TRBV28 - CASSLAVGGFNEQYF TGTGCCAGCAGTTTAGCAGTAGGGGGCTTCAACGAGCAGTACTTC
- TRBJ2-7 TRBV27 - CASSLLAGVYEQYF TGTGCCAGCAGTTTATTGGCAGGGGTTTACGAGCAGTACTTC
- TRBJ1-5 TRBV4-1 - CASSQDRGDSQPQHF TGCGCCAGCAGCCAAGATAGGGGGGATTCTCAGCCCCAGCATTTT
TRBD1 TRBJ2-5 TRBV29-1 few CSVTGTGVGETQYF TGCAGCGTGACCGGGACAGGGGTTGGAGAGACCCAGTACTTC
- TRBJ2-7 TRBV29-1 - CSVKDPGVKYEQYF TGCAGCGTGAAGGACCCAGGGGTCAAATACGAGCAGTACTTC
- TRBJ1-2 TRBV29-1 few CSVEDRGEYGYTF TGCAGCGTTGAAGATCGGGGAGAGTATGGCTACACCTTC
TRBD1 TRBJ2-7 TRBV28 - CASSSFPGTGGDEQYF TGTGCCAGCAGTTCATTCCCCGGGACAGGGGGGGACGAGCAGTACTTC
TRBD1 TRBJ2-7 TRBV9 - CASSVGTGGSYEQYF TGTGCCAGCAGCGTAGGGACAGGGGGATCCTACGAGCAGTACTTC
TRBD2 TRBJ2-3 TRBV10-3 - CAISDSGREGPTGADTQYF TGTGCCATCAGTGACTCGGGCCGGGAGGGGCCCACTGGGGCGGATACGCAGTATTTT
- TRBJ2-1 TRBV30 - CAWSVRELEQFF TGTGCCTGGAGTGTGAGGGAGCTTGAGCAGTTCTTC
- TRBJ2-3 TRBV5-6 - CASSPGDASLGDTQYF TGTGCCAGCAGCCCGGGGGACGCCTCCTTGGGAGATACGCAGTATTTT